This TCR beta chain was found in a study of Graves' ophthalmopathy and Graves' hyperthyroidism. Background on the study: The collection of peripheral blood took place at initial diagnosis, before any treatment.

RNA transcripts served as template for amplifying TCR beta CDR3 sequences. RT-PCR with HTBI primers came first, then second-round multiplex PCR. TCRdb passed the multiplex PCR reads through MiXCR, listing each CDR3 protein once. The table lists about 740,000 distinct CDR3 sequences, 40% of them singletons. CDR3 length equals 15 residues. J lost 6 bases, V lost 2 bases, and 11 bases had no gene match. Germline CDR1 SQVTM, CDR2 ANQGSEA. Donors with ophthalmopathy: moderate-to-severe activity, CAS ≥3, NOSPECS ≥4, duration under 3 months. Input material: peripheral blood. The chain recombines TRBV29-1 with TRBJ2-7; 9 nucleotides line up with TRBD2. The receptor's source is an adult man with Graves' ophthalmopathy. The CDR3 sequence is CSVESGGLAGSEQYF. Written as DNA, the CDR3 is TGCAGCGTTGAATCAGGGGGGCTAGCGGGAAGCGAGCAGTACTTC.